The 29 T cell receptor beta chains listed next were all sequenced from one sample in a study of CD8+ T cells in alopecia areata. RNA was extracted and reverse transcribed into cDNA as the sequencing template. Sequencing used immunoSEQ multiplex PCR; TCRdb keeps in-frame clones, though not all of them. Of about 120,000 clones listed, approximately 57% are singletons. Treatment defined: oral pan-JAK inhibitor, 5-10 mg twice daily. Sequences were derived from CD4+ T cells sorted from blood, sampled at week 4, from a patient treated with tofacitinib. The source of these receptors is a human donor with alopecia areata.

This chain joins TRBV30 and TRBJ2-2; 11 nucleotides match TRBD2. CDR3 length: 15 residues. The trim removed 2 bases at V and 5 bases at J, leaving 4 bases unmatched. CDR1 is GTSNPN, CDR2 SVGIG, per germline (reference sequence). DNA of the CDR3: TGTGCCTGGAGTAGGGCTAGCGGGAGGACCGGGGAGCTGTTTTTT. This gives the protein CAWSRASGRTGELFF.

The gene calls are TRBV18 and TRBJ2-5, with TRBD1 matching 9 bases. The CDR3 is 15 residues long. With V trimmed by 6 bases and J by 1 base, 6 bases remained unmatched. Per the germline V gene, CDR1 is KGHSH and CDR2 is LQKENI. The CDR3 coding sequence is TGTGCCAGCTCCGTGGGACAGGGCTTCCAAGAGACCCAGTACTTC. It specifies CASSVGQGFQETQYF.

This chain links TRBV25-1 with TRBJ1-6, with D unresolved. Germline V gene data show CDR1 as MGHDK and CDR2 as SYGVNS. The CDR3 is 12 residues long. Trimming removed 8 bases from V and 5 bases from J, with 7 bases in between. CDR3: CASAQDNSPLHF. The DNA for the CDR3 is TGTGCCAGCGCCCAAGATAATTCACCCCTCCACTTT.

This clone was picked up a small number of times. The V gene is TRBV29-1, the J gene TRBJ1-4, with TRBD1 matching 7 bases. CDR3 length equals 13 residues. With 3 bases clipped from V and 5 bases from J, the junction kept 3 bases outside the gene matches. Germline loops: CDR1 SQVTM, CDR2 ANQGSEA. DNA for the CDR3: TGCAGCGTTGAGACAGGGTACAATGAAAAACTGTTTTTT. Its translation is CSVETGYNEKLFF.

This rearrangement joins TRBV5-5 to TRBJ2-4; D remains ambiguous. Germline values: CDR1 SGHKS, CDR2 YYEKEE (reference sequence). With 1 base removed from V and 5 bases from J, the gap between germline ends came to 10 bases. The CDR3 has 14 amino acids. This CDR3 reads CASSLLFAENIQYF. CDR3 in DNA: TGTGCCAGCAGCTTGCTTTTCGCGGAAAACATTCAGTACTTC.

The chain carries TRBV19 and TRBJ2-1; D unclear. Trimming cost V 3 bases and J 1 base, with 13 bases left between them. This CDR3 is 16 amino acids long. Looked up from germline, CDR1 is LNHDA and CDR2 is SQIVND (reference sequence). The CDR3 nucleotides read TGTGCCAGTAGTATCGAAAGGTACCCTTCCTACAATGAGCAGTTCTTC. Translated, it gives CASSIERYPSYNEQFF. The full variable domain, rest sourced from reference TRBV19 and TRBJ2-1, is DGGITQSPKYLFRKEGQNVTLSCEQNLNHDAMYWYRQDPGQGLRLIYYSQIVNDFQKGDIAEGYSVSREKKESFPLTVTSAQKNPTAFYLCASSIERYPSYNEQFFGPGTRLTVL.

This clone was seen only once. This sequence joins TRBV30 and TRBJ2-1; either TRBD1 or TRBD2 may fit D (5 bases each). The CDR3 contains 11 residues. The germline CDR1 and CDR2 sequences are GTSNPN and SVGIG (reference sequence). Trimming cost V 5 bases and J 8 bases, with 10 bases left between them. The CDR3 loop is CAWGRGDEQFF. As DNA, the CDR3 is TGTGCCTGGGGGAGAGGGGATGAGCAGTTCTTC.

The chain employs TRBV6-5 and TRBJ1-1; D is unclear. The V end was cut by 5 bases, the J end by 7 bases, with 14 bases between. Germline V gives CDR1 MNHEY, CDR2 SVGAGI. This CDR3 has 13 residues. This chain's CDR3 is CASSEYMAIEAFF. Written as DNA, the CDR3 is TGTGCCAGCAGTGAATATATGGCAATTGAAGCTTTCTTT.

This chain joins TRBV7-2 and TRBJ1-1, with 7 nucleotides matching TRBD1. CDR3 length equals 14 residues. Germline loops: CDR1 SGHTA, CDR2 FQGNSA. J was trimmed by 11 bases and V by 4 bases; bases with no gene match: 13. This chain's CDR3 is CASSYYVEGAEAFF. CDR3 bases: TGTGCCAGCAGCTACTACGTGGAGGGGGCAGAGGCTTTCTTT.

The chain employs TRBV4-3 and TRBJ2-5; D may be TRBD1 (6 bases). The V gene lost 1 base and the J gene lost 4 bases, with 16 bases spanning the gap. Germline CDR1 LGHNA, CDR2 YSLEER. This CDR3 contains 16 residues. CDR3 nucleotides: TGCGCCAGCAGCCAAGGTTTAGGGGGTTCGGGAGAGACCCAGTACTTC. Translated: CASSQGLGGSGETQYF.

The V gene is TRBV29-1, the J gene TRBJ2-5; TRBD2 agrees at 14 bases. V lost 5 bases to trimming and J lost 2 bases; unmatched junction nucleotides: 10. The CDR3 extends over 17 amino acids. From germline, CDR1 is SQVTM and CDR2 ANQGSEA. In nucleotides, the CDR3 is TGCAGCGTTAAAAGGACTAGCGGGGGGCCGCCTCAAGAGACCCAGTACTTC. Translation gives CSVKRTSGGPPQETQYF.

The rearrangement uses TRBV10-3 and TRBJ1-1; D not certain. V was trimmed by 0 bases and J by 3 bases, leaving 5 bases between them. The CDR3 runs to 13 residues. Looked up from germline, CDR1 is ENHRY and CDR2 is SYGVKD. The CDR3 sequence: CAISESAYTEAFF. As DNA, the CDR3 is TGTGCCATCAGTGAGTCGGCCTACACTGAAGCTTTCTTT.

The chain employs TRBV5-6 and TRBJ2-3; the D gene could be TRBD1 or TRBD2 (5 bases each). CDR1 and CDR2 (germline): SGHDT, YYEEEE. Trimming stripped 4 bases from V and 8 bases from J, with 20 bases between. The CDR3 contains 15 residues. The CDR3 nucleotides read TGTGCCAGCAGCCCGGGGCGGATTAGAACCCTTACGCAGTATTTT. This encodes CASSPGRIRTLTQYF.

The table lists this clone with a count of one. Since the CDR3 does not end with the conserved phenylalanine or tryptophan, this likely comes from a read error. The chain uses TRBV28 and TRBJ1-1, with D perhaps TRBD1 (6 bases). V shed 7 bases and J shed 5 bases, with 14 bases lying between them. There are 13 residues in the CDR3. Germline V gene sequence: CDR1 MDHEN, CDR2 SYDVKM. The CDR3 coding sequence is TGTGCCAGCATTACTCCACAGGGAACTGAAGCTTTCCTT. It encodes CASITPQGTEAFL.

This rearrangement joins TRBV29-1 to TRBJ1-1, with D possibly being TRBD1 (5 bases). Trimming stripped 7 bases from V and 0 bases from J, with 12 bases between. The CDR3 spans 13 residues. Germline CDR1 SQVTM, CDR2 ANQGSEA. CDR3 loop: CSATQGMNTEAFF. The CDR3 DNA is TGCAGCGCTACTCAGGGCATGAACACTGAAGCTTTCTTT.

This clone has just one count. The gene calls are TRBV6-1 and TRBJ1-1, with unresolved D. CDR1 and CDR2 (germline): MNHNS, SASEGT. Trimming took 8 bases from V and 3 from J, leaving 16 bases between them. CDR3 size: 14 residues. The CDR3 loop is CASGGRLGDTEAFF. Here the CDR3 DNA reads TGTGCCAGCGGCGGACGGTTGGGTGACACTGAAGCTTTCTTT.

The rearrangement uses TRBV29-1 and TRBJ2-7, with D unclear. The ends were cut back, 2 bases at V and 4 bases at J, with 12 bases in the middle. The CDR3 sequence is 13 residues long. CDR1 is SQVTM and CDR2 is ANQGSEA in the germline V gene. In nucleotides, the CDR3 is TGCAGCGTTGAATCGCCAGGATTGTACGAGCAGTACTTC. This gives the protein CSVESPGLYEQYF.

The chain recombines TRBV7-3 with TRBJ2-1, with 7 bases aligning to TRBD1. CDR1 is SGHTA, CDR2 FQGTGA, per germline. After removal of 3 bases from V and 9 bases from J, the junction contained 5 bases not matched to a gene. The CDR3 covers 13 residues. The CDR3 DNA reads as TGTGCCAGCAGCTTTGACAGGGAGAGTGAGCAGTTCTTC. Residues: CASSFDRESEQFF.

This clone was picked up a small number of times. The chain is built from TRBV5-1 and TRBJ2-1; 9 nucleotides agree with TRBD2. In germline, CDR1 is SGHRS, CDR2 YFSETQ. The length of the CDR3 is 16 residues. With V trimmed by 4 bases and J by 7 bases, 12 bases remained unmatched. CDR3 sequence reads: CASSDLSSGGLNEQFF. The CDR3 DNA reads TGCGCCAGCAGCGACCTCTCCAGCGGGGGGCTTAATGAGCAGTTCTTC.

The genes are TRBV5-6 and TRBJ2-7, with D uncertain. With 2 bases removed from V and 2 bases from J, the gap between germline ends came to 14 bases. CDR3 size: 15 residues. The germline V gene encodes CDR1 SGHDT and CDR2 YYEEEE. CDR3 in amino acids: CASSFRARPAYEQYF. CDR3 in DNA: TGTGCCAGCAGCTTTCGTGCCAGGCCCGCCTACGAGCAGTACTTC.

The chain is built from TRBV7-2 and TRBJ2-5; D remains ambiguous. Germline V CDR1 and CDR2: SGHTA, FQGNSA. V lost 5 bases and J lost 1, with 8 bases in between. This CDR3 comprises 13 residues. The CDR3 sequence: CASSPQPQETQYF. In DNA form, the CDR3 reads TGTGCCAGCAGCCCCCAGCCCCAAGAGACCCAGTACTTC.

V usage is TRBV10-3 and J usage is TRBJ1-1, with D tentatively TRBD1 (5 bases). Germline CDR1 is ENHRY and CDR2 is SYGVKD. The V end was cut by 0 bases, the J end by 5 bases, with 13 bases between. The CDR3 runs 15 residues. The CDR3 here is CAISESGGKETEAFF. The DNA for the CDR3 is TGTGCCATCAGTGAGTCTGGGGGAAAAGAAACTGAAGCTTTCTTT.

V gene TRBV19 combines with J gene TRBJ1-5; 7 nucleotides align to TRBD1. Germline CDR1 reads LNHDA; CDR2 reads SQIVND (reference sequence). This CDR3 contains 15 residues. V dropped 5 bases and J dropped 7; count of bases not matched to a gene: 11. CDR3 in amino acids: CASSLRGQAQQPQHF. Written as DNA, the CDR3 is TGTGCCAGTAGTCTCCGAGGACAGGCCCAACAGCCCCAGCATTTT.

About this clone itself: The sample has other DNA sequences that encode this CDR3 too. The V gene is TRBV10-3, the J gene TRBJ2-5; the D is unclear. Germline V gives CDR1 ENHRY, CDR2 SYGVKD. Trimming left V 6 bases short and J 6 bases short, with 11 bases between. This CDR3 contains 12 residues. CDR3 DNA: TGTGCCATCAGCGGTGGGGAAAAGACCCAGTACTTC. This gives the protein CAISGGEKTQYF.

V and J are TRBV19 and TRBJ2-5; no firm D call. The V gene lost 1 base and the J gene lost 4 bases, with 13 bases spanning the gap. Germline CDR1 reads LNHDA; CDR2 reads SQIVND (reference sequence). The CDR3 is 15 amino acids. The CDR3 nucleotides are TGTGCCAGTAGTATAGTTCTATCCCGGAGAGAGACCCAGTACTTC. Amino acids: CASSIVLSRRETQYF.

This chain joins TRBV29-1 and TRBJ2-7; TRBD1 agrees at 7 bases. In germline, CDR1 is SQVTM, CDR2 ANQGSEA. With 7 bases clipped from V and 4 bases from J, the junction kept 10 bases outside the gene matches. The CDR3 is 13 amino acids. The CDR3 here is CSGIETGRYEQYF. CDR3 sequence (DNA): TGCAGCGGTATTGAGACAGGGCGATACGAGCAGTACTTC.

The rearrangement links TRBV27 to TRBJ2-5; D gene uncertain. The CDR3 loop spans 15 amino acids. V was clipped by 8 bases and J by 4 bases, with 20 bases between them. The germline gives CDR1 MNHEY, CDR2 SMNVEV (reference sequence). The CDR3 nucleotides read TGTGCCAGCTCCGGCCCGCTTGGCCGCGGAGAGACCCAGTACTTC. This sequence encodes CASSGPLGRGETQYF.

This chain connects TRBV7-6 to TRBJ2-1; 8 positions agree with TRBD1. Germline V gene lookup returns CDR1 SGHVS and CDR2 FNYEAQ. CDR3 size: 16 residues. V dropped 1 base and J dropped 8; count of bases not matched to a gene: 10. This CDR3 is CASSLESGGGFDEQFF. DNA for the CDR3: TGTGCCAGCAGCTTAGAATCAGGGGGCGGTTTTGATGAGCAGTTCTTC.

The V call is TRBV5-6, the J call TRBJ1-2, with a possible D match to TRBD1 (5 bases). The V and J ends lost 1 base and 3 bases respectively, with 19 bases between them. In germline, CDR1 is SGHDT, CDR2 YYEEEE. This CDR3 contains 17 residues. CDR3 amino acids: CASSLRTGPPSYYGYTF. As DNA, the CDR3 is TGTGCCAGCAGCTTGAGAACAGGTCCCCCTTCGTACTATGGCTACACCTTC.